The 5 T cell receptor beta chains in this list originate from one sample, sequenced in a study of technical replicates of blood from a handful of donors. TCRdb's copy holds only in-frame clones and misses some; the assay was immunoSEQ multiplex PCR. The data hold tens of thousands of clones, with 91% observed a single time. Sequences were obtained from T cells isolated from PBMCs. All receptors come from a human donor in good health. Some clones in this sample may be carry-over from other donors' samples.

The V call is TRBV29-1, the J call TRBJ2-1; TRBD2 matches 8 bases. V lost 0 bases, J lost 8 bases, and 9 bases stayed unmatched. The CDR3 has 15 amino acids. CDR1 and CDR2 from the germline V gene are SQVTM and ANQGSEA. In DNA form, the CDR3 reads TGCAGCGTTGAAGAAGGAGCGGGAGTGGGCGATGAGCAGTTCTTC. This sequence encodes CSVEEGAGVGDEQFF.

The gene calls are TRBV5-6 and TRBJ2-5; 13 bases are shared with TRBD2. The germline V gene encodes CDR1 SGHDT and CDR2 YYEEEE. CDR3 size: 16 residues. V dropped 3 bases and J dropped 4; count of bases not matched to a gene: 6. This CDR3 is CASSSGGLAGVETQYF. The CDR3 DNA is TGTGCCAGCAGCTCGGGAGGACTAGCGGGAGTAGAGACCCAGTACTTC.

The rearrangement joins TRBV19 to TRBJ2-1; weak D call: TRBD2 (6 bases). Per germline, CDR1 LNHDA and CDR2 SQIVND (reference sequence). With 1 base removed from V and 5 bases from J, the gap between germline ends came to 9 bases. The CDR3 loop spans 14 amino acids. CDR3 region: CASSIGLADNEQFF. CDR3 bases: TGTGCCAGTAGTATAGGCTTAGCGGACAATGAGCAGTTCTTC. Based on the CDR3 plus reference TRBV19 and TRBJ2-1, the full variable domain is DGGITQSPKYLFRKEGQNVTLSCEQNLNHDAMYWYRQDPGQGLRLIYYSQIVNDFQKGDIAEGYSVSREKKESFPLTVTSAQKNPTAFYLCASSIGLADNEQFFGPGTRLTVL.

The rearrangement links TRBV4-3 to TRBJ2-7; D not resolved. V lost 3 bases, J lost 5 bases, and 11 bases lay in between. The CDR3 totals 13 residues. From germline, CDR1 is LGHNA and CDR2 YSLEER. CDR3 coding DNA: TGCGCCAGCAGCCACACTATGACCCACGAGCAGTACTTC. Its protein product is CASSHTMTHEQYF.

The chain joins TRBV5-1 to TRBJ1-2; 10 bases are shared with TRBD1. The germline V gene encodes CDR1 SGHRS and CDR2 YFSETQ. V trimming: 3 bases; J trimming: 6 bases; junction bases outside the gene matches: 8. The CDR3 extends over 15 amino acids. This CDR3 reads CASSSAGTGDHGYTF. CDR3 nucleotides: TGCGCCAGCAGCTCAGCCGGGACAGGGGACCATGGCTACACCTTC.